The 20 T cell receptor beta chains in this list originate from one sample, sequenced in a study of blood T cells in healthy people across ages. Through a sample-barcoded 5' primer and a J-beta primer mix, a second PCR was run for roughly 6 to 11 cycles. TCRdb fed the 5' RACE reads into MiXCR, producing one record per CDR3 protein. The sample holds about 620,000 distinct CDR3 sequences, around 21% seen once. The material sequenced was blood. The receptors here all came from a man between 70 and 80 years old in good health.

This clonotype came up a few times. CDR3 DNA sequence: TGCAGTGCCCTTCCGGGACCGGGAAACACCATATATTTT. Translation gives CSALPGPGNTIYF. This chain connects TRBV20-1 to TRBJ1-3, with D perhaps matching TRBD1 (5 bases). Trimming took 6 bases from V and 4 from J, leaving 13 bases between them. There are 13 residues in the CDR3. In germline, CDR1 is DFQATT, CDR2 SNEGSKA (reference sequence).

The gene calls are TRBV15 and TRBJ2-4; perhaps TRBD1 as D (6 bases). Trimming removed 1 base from V and 3 bases from J, with 7 bases in between. Germline-derived CDR1 and CDR2 are LNHNV and YYDKDF (reference sequence). CDR3 length: 14 amino acids. The DNA for the CDR3 is TGTGCCACCAGCAGAGGACAGGACAAAAACATTCAGTACTTC. It translates to CATSRGQDKNIQYF.

This clonotype was detected a few times. The V and J genes are TRBV7-2 and TRBJ2-5; D possibly corresponds to TRBD2 (6 bases). The DNA end is more similar to TRBJ2-1, so the J call may be wrong. CDR1 is SGHTA, CDR2 FQGNSA, per germline. The CDR3 consists of 14 residues. CDR3 in DNA: TGTGCCAGCAGCCCCCAGACTAGTGGGGGTGAGCAGTTCTTC. This gives the protein CASSPQTSGGEQFF.

This chain links TRBV18 with TRBJ2-3, with 10 bases lining up with TRBD1. Germline V gene data show CDR1 as KGHSH and CDR2 as LQKENI. This CDR3 spans 16 amino acids. V shed 2 bases and J 1 base; nucleotides not matched to a gene: 3. The CDR3 loop reads CASSPMGTGGTDTQYF. The CDR3 DNA reads TGTGCCAGCTCACCAATGGGGACAGGGGGCACAGATACGCAGTATTTT.

This clonotype was found many times. The V and J genes are TRBV29-1 and TRBJ2-5; no reliable D call. This CDR3 spans 13 amino acids. From germline, CDR1 is SQVTM and CDR2 ANQGSEA. Trimming cost V 3 bases and J 3 bases, with 11 bases left between them. This CDR3 reads CSVDYQKKETQYF. The CDR3, as DNA: TGCAGCGTTGATTACCAGAAGAAAGAGACCCAGTACTTC.

J is TRBJ2-5 and V is TRBV6-1; unclear D gene. V lost 1 base and J 6 bases, leaving 9 bases between the germline ends. Germline values: CDR1 MNHNS, CDR2 SASEGT. The CDR3 loop spans 13 amino acids. CDR3: CASSEVFSKTQYF. CDR3 in DNA: TGTGCCAGCAGTGAAGTTTTTAGTAAGACCCAGTACTTC.

This clonotype was counted at least ten times. The chain recombines TRBV4-3 with TRBJ1-1, with D possibly matching TRBD1 (5 bases). The V gene lost 0 bases and the J gene lost 3 bases, with 14 bases spanning the gap. The length of the CDR3 is 16 residues. Germline V lookup: CDR1 LGHNA, CDR2 YSLEER. CDR3 coding DNA: TGCGCCAGCAGCCAAGACTTCCCGACGGGGGACACTGAAGCTTTCTTT. Its protein product is CASSQDFPTGDTEAFF.

The chain couples TRBV28 to TRBJ1-4; a possible D gene is TRBD1 (6 bases). The V end lost 3 bases, the J end lost 7 bases, and 12 bases lay between the germline ends. Germline lookup yields CDR1 MDHEN and CDR2 SYDVKM. The CDR3 is made up of 14 amino acids. The CDR3 region is CASSLGGHPEKLFF. The CDR3 DNA sequence: TGTGCCAGCAGTTTGGGGGGGCATCCTGAAAAACTGTTTTTT.

The chain couples TRBV20-1 to TRBJ2-5; 7 nucleotides match TRBD2. This CDR3 spans 14 amino acids. Unmatched junction bases numbered 12, after V lost 6 bases and J lost 5 bases. Germline CDR1 DFQATT, CDR2 SNEGSKA (reference sequence). CDR3 nucleotide sequence: TGCAGTGCCCATTCCTCGGGAGGCTTGGAGACCCAGTACTTC. It codes for CSAHSSGGLETQYF.

The V call is TRBV20-1, the J call TRBJ1-1; tentatively, D is TRBD1 (5 bases). V was clipped by 3 bases and J by 1 base, with 12 bases between them. CDR1 is DFQATT, CDR2 SNEGSKA, per germline (reference sequence). This CDR3 is 14 amino acids long. CDR3 in DNA: TGCAGTGCTAGGGGGGTACAGAAGAACACTGAAGCTTTCTTT. Amino acids: CSARGVQKNTEAFF.

The sample holds many counts of this clonotype. V is TRBV6-2 or TRBV6-3 and J is TRBJ2-5; 8 positions agree with TRBD2. Germline V gives CDR1 MNHEY, CDR2 SVGEGT. The CDR3 spans 15 residues. The trim removed 2 bases at V and 5 bases at J, leaving 7 bases unmatched. CDR3 nucleotides: TGTGCCAGCAGTTACCTCCTTCGGACTAGCGAGACCCAGTACTTC. It translates to CASSYLLRTSETQYF.

Regarding this clonotype: The junction departs from the called germline gene at one end, perhaps through a read error. V is TRBV20-1 and J is TRBJ2-3; 10 positions agree with TRBD2. The CDR3 spans 12 residues. The germline gives CDR1 DFQATT, CDR2 SNEGSKA (reference sequence). CDR3 DNA sequence: TGCAGGGCTAGCGGGAGTGGCGATACGCAGTATTTT. Translated, it gives CRASGSGDTQYF.

This clonotype was seen only a few times. The CDR3 loop is CASSQDIATTGLDYYEQYF. DNA for the CDR3: TGTGCCAGCAGCCAAGATATCGCCACCACAGGGTTGGATTACTACGAGCAGTACTTC. The chain combines TRBV3-1 with TRBJ2-7, with a tentative D call TRBD1 (6 bases). Germline assignment: CDR1 LGHDT and CDR2 YNNKEL (reference sequence). This CDR3 contains 19 residues. V dropped 0 bases and J dropped 3 bases, with 24 bases sitting between them.

The rearrangement uses TRBV20-1 and TRBJ1-1; D gene uncertain. Germline CDR1 reads DFQATT; CDR2 reads SNEGSKA (reference sequence). V was cut by 1 base and J by 13 bases, with 16 bases left in between. The CDR3 runs 12 residues. In DNA, the CDR3 is TGCAGTGCTAGAGTTTTCCCAGCCCATGTTTTCTTT. This codes for CSARVFPAHVFF.

This clonotype was observed a few times. This chain links TRBV6-5 with TRBJ2-6; D ambiguous. Trimming left V 0 bases short and J 0 bases short, with 21 bases between. The CDR3 has 21 residues. CDR1 and CDR2 (germline): MNHEY, SVGAGI. This CDR3 reads CASSYSINGRIESSGANVLTF. The CDR3 region has the DNA TGTGCCAGCAGTTACTCGATAAACGGACGAATTGAGAGCTCTGGGGCCAACGTCCTGACTTTC.

The chain recombines TRBV6-1 with TRBJ1-5; D is perhaps TRBD1 (5 bases). This CDR3 is 15 amino acids long. Germline CDR1 reads MNHNS; CDR2 reads SASEGT. V was clipped by 4 bases and J by 2 bases, with 12 bases between them. The CDR3 spells CASSGGGAGNQPQHF. CDR3 nucleotides: TGTGCCAGCAGTGGAGGAGGGGCCGGCAATCAGCCCCAGCATTTT.

This clonotype was seen a few times. A much more abundant neighbour one base away suggests this may be a read error. For the CDR3, the DNA is TGTGCCAGCAGCGCCGGTATGGAGCGTGAAGCTTTCTTT. This gives the protein CASSAGMEREAFF. The genes are TRBV28 and TRBJ1-1; D gene uncertain. Per the germline V gene, CDR1 is MDHEN and CDR2 is SYDVKM. V lost 6 bases to trimming and J lost 7 bases, with 15 bases between them. The CDR3 is 13 residues long.

In this sample, this clonotype turned up a few times. The rearrangement links TRBV25-1 to TRBJ2-5; D might be TRBD1 (5 bases). Trimming left V 6 bases short and J 11 bases short, with 16 bases between. CDR1 MGHDK and CDR2 SYGVNS come from the germline V gene. The CDR3 is 12 residues long. The CDR3 reads CASRALDREQYF. As DNA, the CDR3 is TGTGCCAGCAGGGCACTCGACAGAGAGCAGTACTTC.

A note on this clonotype: A much larger clone sits a single nucleotide away, making a read error possible. V is TRBV20-1 and J is TRBJ2-1; no reliable D call. There are 15 residues in the CDR3. CDR1 and CDR2 from the germline V gene are DFQATT and SNEGSKA (reference sequence). V lost 3 bases to trimming and J lost 7 bases, with 19 bases between them. CDR3 DNA sequence: TGCAGTGCTAGCGGAAAAACTATCTCTTATAATGAGCAGTTCTTC. Residues: CSASGKTISYNEQFF.

This clonotype has a handful of counts. The chain is built from TRBV29-1 and TRBJ2-5; 9 bases agree with TRBD1. The J call is in doubt because the DNA end fits TRBJ2-7 better. The CDR3 runs 12 residues. The germline V gene encodes CDR1 SQVTM and CDR2 ANQGSEA. CDR3 sequence (DNA): TGCAGCGTGGGGACAGGGTTCAACGAGCAGTACTTC. This encodes CSVGTGFNEQYF.